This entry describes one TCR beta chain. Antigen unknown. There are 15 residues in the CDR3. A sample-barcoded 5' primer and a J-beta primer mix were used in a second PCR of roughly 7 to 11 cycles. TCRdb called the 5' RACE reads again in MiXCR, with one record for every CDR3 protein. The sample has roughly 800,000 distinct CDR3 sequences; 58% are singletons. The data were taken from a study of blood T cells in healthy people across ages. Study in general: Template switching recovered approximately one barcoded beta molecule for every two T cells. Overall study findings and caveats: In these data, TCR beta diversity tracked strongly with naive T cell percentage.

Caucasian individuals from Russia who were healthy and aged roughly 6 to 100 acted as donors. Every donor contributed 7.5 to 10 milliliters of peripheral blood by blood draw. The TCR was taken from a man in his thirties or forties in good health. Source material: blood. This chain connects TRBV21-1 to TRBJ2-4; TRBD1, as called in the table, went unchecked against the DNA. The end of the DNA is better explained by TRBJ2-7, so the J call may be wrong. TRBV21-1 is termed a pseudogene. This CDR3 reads CASLPRDNRSYEQYF. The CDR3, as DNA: TGTGCCAGTTTGCCACGGGACAACCGATCCTACGAGCAGTACTTC.